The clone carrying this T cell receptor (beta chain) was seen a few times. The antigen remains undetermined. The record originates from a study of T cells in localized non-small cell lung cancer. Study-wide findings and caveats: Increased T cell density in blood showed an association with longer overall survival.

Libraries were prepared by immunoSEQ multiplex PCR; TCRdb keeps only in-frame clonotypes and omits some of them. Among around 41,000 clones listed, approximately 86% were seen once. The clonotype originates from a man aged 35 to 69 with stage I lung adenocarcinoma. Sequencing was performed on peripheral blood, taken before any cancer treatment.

CDR3 in DNA: TGTGCCAGCAGTTACTCGAGCGGGACGAACACTGAAGCTTTCTTT. Its translation: CASSYSSGTNTEAFF. The rearrangement joins TRBV6-5 to TRBJ1-1; TRBD1 is a possible D gene (5 bases). CDR1 is MNHEY and CDR2 is SVGAGI in the germline V gene. V shed 0 bases and J shed 1 base, with 9 bases lying between them. The CDR3 has 15 residues.